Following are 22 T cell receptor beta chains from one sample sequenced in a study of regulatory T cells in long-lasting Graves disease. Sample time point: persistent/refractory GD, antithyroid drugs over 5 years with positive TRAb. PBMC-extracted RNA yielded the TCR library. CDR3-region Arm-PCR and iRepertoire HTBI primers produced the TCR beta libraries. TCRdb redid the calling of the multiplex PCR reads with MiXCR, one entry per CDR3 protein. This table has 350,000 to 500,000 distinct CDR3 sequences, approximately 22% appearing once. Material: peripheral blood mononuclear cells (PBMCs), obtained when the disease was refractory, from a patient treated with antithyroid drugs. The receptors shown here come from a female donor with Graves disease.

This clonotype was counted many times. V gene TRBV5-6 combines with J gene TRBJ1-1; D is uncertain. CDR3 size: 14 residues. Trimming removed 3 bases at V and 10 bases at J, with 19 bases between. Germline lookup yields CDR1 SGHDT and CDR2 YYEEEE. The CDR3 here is CASSSTLGPHGAFF. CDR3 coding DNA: TGTGCCAGCAGCTCAACACTCGGACCGCATGGAGCTTTCTTT.

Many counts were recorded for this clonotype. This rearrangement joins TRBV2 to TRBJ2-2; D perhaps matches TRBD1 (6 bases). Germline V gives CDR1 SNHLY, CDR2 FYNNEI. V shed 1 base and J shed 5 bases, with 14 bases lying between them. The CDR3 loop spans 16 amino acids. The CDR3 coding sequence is TGTGCCAGCAGTGAAGTCCGGACAGAAGAGACCGGGGAGCTGTTTTTT. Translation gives CASSEVRTEETGELFF.

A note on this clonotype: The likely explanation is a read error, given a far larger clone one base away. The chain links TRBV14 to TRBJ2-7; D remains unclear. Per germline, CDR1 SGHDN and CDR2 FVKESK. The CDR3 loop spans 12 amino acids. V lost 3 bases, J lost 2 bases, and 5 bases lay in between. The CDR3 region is CASSHGPYEQYF. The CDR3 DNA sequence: TGTGCCAGCAGCCACGGACCCTACGAGCAGTACTTC.

CDR3: CASSVGGTSGDRELFF. CDR3 nucleotides: TGTGCCAGCAGCGTAGGGGGGACTAGCGGGGACCGGGAGCTGTTTTTT. The gene calls are TRBV9 and TRBJ2-2, with 13 positions matching TRBD2. Losses at the gene ends were 0 bases for V and 9 bases for J; bases not matched to a gene: 5. The CDR3 has 16 residues. CDR1 is SGDLS and CDR2 is YYNGEE in the germline V gene.

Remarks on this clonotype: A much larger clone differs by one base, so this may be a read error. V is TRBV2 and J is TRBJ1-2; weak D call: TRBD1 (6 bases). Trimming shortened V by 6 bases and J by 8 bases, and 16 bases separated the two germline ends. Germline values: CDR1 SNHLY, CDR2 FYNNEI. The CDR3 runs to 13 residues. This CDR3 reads CASSRDPGEGYTF. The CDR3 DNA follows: TGTGCCAGCAGCAGAGATCCAGGGGAGGGCTACACCTTC. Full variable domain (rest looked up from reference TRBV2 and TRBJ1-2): EPEVTQTPSHQVTQMGQEVILRCVPISNHLYFYWYRQILGQKVEFLVSFYNNEISEKSEIFDDQFSVERPDGSNFTLKIRSTKLEDSAMYFCASSRDPGEGYTFGSGTRLTVV.

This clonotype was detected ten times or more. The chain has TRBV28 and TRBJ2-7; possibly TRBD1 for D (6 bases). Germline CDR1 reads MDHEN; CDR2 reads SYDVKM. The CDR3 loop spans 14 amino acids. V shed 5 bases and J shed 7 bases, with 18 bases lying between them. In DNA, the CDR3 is TGTGCCAGCAGTCTTACCCGAATCACAGGGGAGCAGTACTTC. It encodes CASSLTRITGEQYF.

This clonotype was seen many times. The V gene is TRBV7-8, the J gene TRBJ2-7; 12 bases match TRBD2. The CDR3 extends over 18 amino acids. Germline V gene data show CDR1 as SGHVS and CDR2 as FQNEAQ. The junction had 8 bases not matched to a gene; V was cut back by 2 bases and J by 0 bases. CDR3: CASSLLAGGPNPSYEQYF. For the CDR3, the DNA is TGTGCCAGCAGCTTACTAGCGGGAGGGCCTAATCCCTCCTACGAGCAGTACTTC.

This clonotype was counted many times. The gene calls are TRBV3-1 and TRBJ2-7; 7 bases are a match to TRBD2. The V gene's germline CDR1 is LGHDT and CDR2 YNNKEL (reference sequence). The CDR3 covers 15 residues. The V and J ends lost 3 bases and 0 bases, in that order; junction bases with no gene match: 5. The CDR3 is CASSQSSGNSYEQYF. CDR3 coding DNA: TGTGCCAGCAGCCAGTCCAGCGGGAACTCCTACGAGCAGTACTTC.

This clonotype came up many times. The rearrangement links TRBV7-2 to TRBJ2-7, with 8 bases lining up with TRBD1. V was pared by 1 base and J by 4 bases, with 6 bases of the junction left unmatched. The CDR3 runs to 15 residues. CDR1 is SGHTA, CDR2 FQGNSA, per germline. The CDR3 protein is CASSLVAGGWYEQYF. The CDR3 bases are TGTGCCAGCAGCTTAGTGGCAGGGGGCTGGTACGAGCAGTACTTC. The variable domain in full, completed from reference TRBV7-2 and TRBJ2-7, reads GAGVSQSPSNKVTEKGKDVELRCDPISGHTALYWYRQSLGQGLEFLIYFQGNSAPDKSGLPSDRFSAERTGGSVSTLTIQRTQQEDSAVYLCASSLVAGGWYEQYFGPGTRLTVT.

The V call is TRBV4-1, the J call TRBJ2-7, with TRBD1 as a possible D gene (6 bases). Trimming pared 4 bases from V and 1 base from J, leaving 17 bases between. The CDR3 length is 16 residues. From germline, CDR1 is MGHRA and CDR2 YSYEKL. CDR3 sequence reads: CASSLTGTPDSYEQYF. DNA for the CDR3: TGCGCCAGCAGCCTGACCGGGACACCCGATTCCTACGAGCAGTACTTC.

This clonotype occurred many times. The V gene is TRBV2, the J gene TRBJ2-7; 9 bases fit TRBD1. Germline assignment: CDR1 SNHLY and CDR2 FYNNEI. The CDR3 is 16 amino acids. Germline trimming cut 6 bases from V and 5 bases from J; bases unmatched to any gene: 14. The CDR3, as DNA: TGTGCCAGCAGCCGTCCCTGGGGGACAGGGAGGCACGAGCAGTACTTC. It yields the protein CASSRPWGTGRHEQYF.

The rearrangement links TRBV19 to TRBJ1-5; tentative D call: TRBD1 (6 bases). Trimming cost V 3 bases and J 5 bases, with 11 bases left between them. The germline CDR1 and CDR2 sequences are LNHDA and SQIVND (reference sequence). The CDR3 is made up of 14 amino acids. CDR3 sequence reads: CASSIGTTHQPQHF. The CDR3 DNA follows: TGTGCCAGTAGTATTGGGACAACCCATCAGCCCCAGCATTTT.

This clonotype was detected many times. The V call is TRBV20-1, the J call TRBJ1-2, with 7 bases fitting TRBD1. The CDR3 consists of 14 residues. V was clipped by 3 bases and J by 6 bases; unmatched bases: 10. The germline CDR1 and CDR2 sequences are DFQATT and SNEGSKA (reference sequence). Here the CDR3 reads CSARPGQGGHGYTF. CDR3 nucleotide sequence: TGCAGTGCTAGGCCGGGGCAGGGGGGCCATGGCTACACCTTC.

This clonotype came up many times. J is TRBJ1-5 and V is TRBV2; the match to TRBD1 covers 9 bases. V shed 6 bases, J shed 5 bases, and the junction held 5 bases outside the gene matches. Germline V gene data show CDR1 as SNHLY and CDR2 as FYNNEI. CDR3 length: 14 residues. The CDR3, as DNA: TGTGCCAGCAGACCCGGGACAGGGCATCAGCCCCAGCATTTT. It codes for CASRPGTGHQPQHF.

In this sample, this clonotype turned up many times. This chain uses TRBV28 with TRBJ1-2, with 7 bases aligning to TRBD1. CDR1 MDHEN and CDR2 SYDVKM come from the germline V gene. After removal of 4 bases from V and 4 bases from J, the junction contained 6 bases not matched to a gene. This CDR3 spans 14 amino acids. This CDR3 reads CASSSGGQSYGYTF. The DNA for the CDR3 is TGTGCCAGCAGTTCAGGGGGACAGTCCTATGGCTACACCTTC.

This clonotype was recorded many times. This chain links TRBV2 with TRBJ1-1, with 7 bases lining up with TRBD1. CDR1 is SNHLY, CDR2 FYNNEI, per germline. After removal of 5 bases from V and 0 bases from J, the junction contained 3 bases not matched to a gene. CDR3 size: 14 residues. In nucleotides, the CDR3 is TGTGCCAGCAGTTACAGGGGACTGAACACTGAAGCTTTCTTT. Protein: CASSYRGLNTEAFF.

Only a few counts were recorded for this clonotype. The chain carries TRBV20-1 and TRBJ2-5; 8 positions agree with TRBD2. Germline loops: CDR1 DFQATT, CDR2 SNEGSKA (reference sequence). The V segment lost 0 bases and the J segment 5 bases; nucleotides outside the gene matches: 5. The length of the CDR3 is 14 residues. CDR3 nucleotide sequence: TGCAGTGCTAGAGATCTTAGACTAGCGGAGACCCAGTACTTC. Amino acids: CSARDLRLAETQYF.

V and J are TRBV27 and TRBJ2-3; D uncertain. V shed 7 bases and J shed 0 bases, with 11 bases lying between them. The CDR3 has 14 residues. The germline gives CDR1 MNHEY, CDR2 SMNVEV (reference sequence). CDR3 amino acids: CASKLQRSTDTQYF. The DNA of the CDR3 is TGTGCCAGCAAACTACAGCGTAGCACAGATACGCAGTATTTT.

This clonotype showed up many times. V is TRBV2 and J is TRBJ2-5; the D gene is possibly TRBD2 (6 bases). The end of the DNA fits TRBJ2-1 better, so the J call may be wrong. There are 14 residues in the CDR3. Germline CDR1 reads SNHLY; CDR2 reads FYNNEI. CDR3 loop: CASCCREVMGEQFF. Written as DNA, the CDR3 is TGTGCCAGCTGTTGCAGGGAGGTTATGGGGGAGCAGTTCTTC.

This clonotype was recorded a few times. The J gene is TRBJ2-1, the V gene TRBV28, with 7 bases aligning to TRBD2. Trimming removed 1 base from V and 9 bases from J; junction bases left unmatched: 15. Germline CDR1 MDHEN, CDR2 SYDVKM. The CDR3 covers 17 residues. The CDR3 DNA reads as TGTGCCAGCAGTTTATTCTCCAGCGGGATCCGCACAGGTGAGCAGTTCTTC. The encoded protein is CASSLFSSGIRTGEQFF.

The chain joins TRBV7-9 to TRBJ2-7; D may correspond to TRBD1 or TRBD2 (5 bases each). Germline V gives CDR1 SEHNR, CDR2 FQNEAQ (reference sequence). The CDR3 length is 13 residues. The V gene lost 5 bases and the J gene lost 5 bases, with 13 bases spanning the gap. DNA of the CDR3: TGTGCCAGCAGCGCGCCCGGGACGAACGAGCAGTACTTC. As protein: CASSAPGTNEQYF.

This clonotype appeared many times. The CDR3 sequence is CASSLFSRLAAQGEQYF. CDR3 DNA sequence: TGTGCCAGCAGCTTATTCAGTCGACTAGCGGCCCAGGGCGAGCAGTACTTC. The chain couples TRBV11-2 to TRBJ2-7; TRBD2 matches 9 bases. Germline assignment: CDR1 SGHAT and CDR2 FQNNGV. This CDR3 is built from 17 residues. V shed 2 bases, J shed 6 bases, and the junction held 14 bases outside the gene matches.